A selection of T cell receptor beta chains follows, all from one sample in a study of T-cell reconstitution after alpha-beta-depleted transplantation in children. A single record per CDR3 protein comes from TCRdb applying MiXCR to the PCR reads. The sample contains about 200,000 distinct CDR3 sequences, approximately 6.9% of which appear only once. The specimen comprised PBMCs, sampled before TCRalphabeta/CD19-depleted stem cell transplant. The receptors stem from a boy aged 2-9 years with acute lymphoblastic leukemia, due to receive a stem cell transplant. Both conserved end residues are part of each CDR3. A D gene is named only where the DNA matches it firmly. Expanded clones get a size class; other rows say once, few or many, or leave the size out.

>TRBD1|TRBV10-2|-|TRBJ2-7
CASSEWRRNRDRGYEQYF
TGCGCCAGCAGTGAGTGGCGCCGGAACCGGGACAGGGGCTACGAGCAGTACTTC
>-|TRBV14|-|TRBJ1-1
CASSQGIVLTTEAFF
TGTGCCAGCAGCCAAGGTATAGTTCTAACGACTGAAGCTTTCTTT
>-|TRBV18|many|TRBJ2-1
CASSRGESSNEQFF
TGTGCCAGCTCACGGGGGGAGTCGTCGAATGAGCAGTTCTTC
>-|TRBV28|many|TRBJ1-6
CASSPVNSPLHF
TGTGCCAGCAGCCCGGTTAATTCACCCCTCCACTTT
>TRBD1|TRBV7-2|-|TRBJ1-2
CASSLFDPGQGLSYTF
TGTGCCAGCAGCTTATTTGATCCGGGACAGGGGTTAAGCTACACCTTC
>-|TRBV20-1|many|TRBJ2-3
CSASPPAGLLTDTQYF
TGCAGTGCTTCCCCCCCAGCCGGACTACTCACAGATACGCAGTATTTT
>TRBD1|TRBV4-2|-|TRBJ2-2
CPRGCDGQGARGDTGELFF
TGTCCCAGGGGGTGTGATGGACAGGGGGCTAGAGGGGACACCGGGGAGCTGTTTTTT
>TRBD1|TRBV5-1|many|TRBJ1-1
CASSPGPGQGAEAFF
TGCGCCAGCAGCCCCGGACCGGGACAGGGGGCTGAAGCTTTCTTT
>-|TRBV28|many|TRBJ1-4
CASTGAGEKLFF
TGTGCCAGCACCGGTGCAGGAGAAAAACTGTTTTTT
>-|TRBV9|many|TRBJ1-1
CASSVGGRENTEAFF
TGTGCCAGCAGCGTAGGGGGCAGGGAGAACACTGAAGCTTTCTTT
>TRBD2|TRBV7-9|many|TRBJ2-1
CASSLAGGKNEQFF
TGTGCCAGCAGCTTAGCGGGAGGGAAGAATGAGCAGTTCTTC
>-|TRBV5-2|-|TRBJ2-7
CARGPVEKREQYF
TGTGCCAGGGGCCCGGTCGAGAAGCGCGAGCAGTACTTC
>TRBD2|TRBV2|-|TRBJ2-1
CASSGVLAGGPGEQFF
TGTGCCAGCAGTGGCGTCCTAGCGGGAGGGCCAGGGGAGCAGTTCTTC
>-|TRBV27|many|TRBJ2-3
CASGTLSGTDTQYF
TGTGCCAGCGGTACCCTCTCCGGCACAGATACGCAGTATTTT
>-|TRBV10-3|many|TRBJ2-1
CAISESTGDEQFF
TGTGCCATCAGTGAGTCGACAGGCGATGAGCAGTTCTTC
>-|TRBV28|many|TRBJ2-2
CASSFSVTGELFF
TGTGCCAGCAGTTTTTCAGTCACCGGGGAGCTGTTTTTT
>-|TRBV5-6|-|TRBJ2-3
CASSISGTDTQYF
TGTGCCAGCAGCATTTCTGGCACAGATACGCAGTATTTT